This section outlines one TCR beta chain sequence together with its context. Its antigen remains undetermined. No base qualities exist here, and no much larger clone lies one base off it. Preparation of the library involved the immunoSEQ multiplex PCR assay. For the multiplex PCR, a mixture combining 60 forward primers for TCR Vbeta segments and 13 reverse primers for TCR Jbeta segments was used. The CDR3 region of rearranged TCR beta genes was amplified from genomic DNA by a multiplex PCR assay. On the Illumina HiSeq System, the amplified TCR beta libraries were sequenced as 87-base-pair reads. In the original analysis: A later analysis counted about 80 million unique TCR beta chains across the 500 to 850 repertoires, and around 9.9 million of these chains were shared by at least two donors. Raw reads were error-corrected and collapsed into unique sequences by a nearest-neighbor algorithm in which closely related sequences were merged to remove PCR and sequencing errors. Alignment of CDR3 sequences to IMGT reference sequences was used to assign V, D and J gene segments. For a sequence to be retained, a match of at least six nucleotides to both a V gene segment and a J gene segment was required. A rearrangement was called productive if the CDR3 had no stop codons and remained in frame with V and J, and every other rearrangement was called non-productive. Following IMGT convention, CDR3 was defined as the stretch from the second conserved V-encoded cysteine up to the conserved J-encoded phenylalanine. The earlier analysis of 500 to 650 of the donors excluded any sequence lacking an unambiguous match to a single V gene segment. An earlier analysis of fewer than 650 of the donors classified V segments as functional when productive rearrangements were above 56.7% and as segregating when the standard deviation between donors was above 5%. A statistical classification framework was developed to diagnose cytomegalovirus status using the catalog of TCR beta chain sequences. In a later analysis, TCR nucleotide sequences were compared against IMGT/GENE-DB human TR gene sequences so that V and J genes could be assigned. The TCRdist pipeline was used in a later analysis to assign CDR3 sequences and most-parsimonious VDJ recombination scenarios. In a later analysis, every TCR beta chain was defined by the combination of its CDR3 amino acid sequence and its V-gene family, and reads without a unique V-gene family were dropped. In a later analysis, 450 to 600 highly shared, low-generation-probability nucleotide sequences were removed to address suspected cross-contamination and a sequencing artifact. In a later analysis, a clonal expansion index was calculated for each public chain from normalized within-repertoire ranks of inferred template counts. A later analysis computed generation probabilities with a VDJ recombination model fitted to out-of-frame rearrangements, and checked the results against IGoR. In a later analysis, TCR-TCR, TCR-HLA and TCR-CMV co-occurrence was scored with hypergeometric tests, and a repertoire-size bias correction was applied to TCR pairs. In a later analysis, false discovery rates were estimated by permuting HLA or CMV assignments 20 times. In a later analysis, co-occurring TCRs were grouped using DBSCAN, with TCRdist sequence similarity added in when clustering inside HLA-allele-positive subsets. Co-occurrence clustering excluded repertoires with fewer than 30,000 or more than 120,000 public chains, plus five with anomalous nucleotide sharing. This immuneACCESS table, as held by TCRdb, lists in-frame sequences with V and J called but not all clones. Of the missing ones, under half trace to an unresolved V gene in checked studies; the others have no known cause. That table supplies the V and J calls and clone size; D and trimming were determined from the DNA. This sample is represented by about 210,000 clones; 75% to 80% of them were singletons. The ten largest clones add up to 1.5% to 2% of the sample.

This entry is derived from a study of cytomegalovirus exposure and HLA in healthy donors (dated by TCRdb to about 2017). Notes on the research overall: According to an earlier analysis of a few hundred of the donors, some 170 million T cells yielded over 90 million unique TCR beta sequences and approximately 280 Gb of sequence data. In a later analysis, previously published TCR beta repertoires from about 640 donors were re-analyzed and high-resolution HLA genotyping was added so that TCR occurrence patterns could be studied. Rather than using new phenotypic data, the later analysis identified candidate immune exposures from TCR beta sequences and from how often those sequences occurred across donors. Donor age, sex, ethnicity and CMV serostatus were collected together with the repertoire data. Using immunosequencing, the study profiled T cell repertoires from about 610 subjects and related those repertoires to cytomegalovirus serostatus. A later genetic analysis took genome-wide SNP genotypes for about three fifths of the roughly 700 donors and used that subset as a discovery cohort. HLA typing covered class I and class II loci at four-digit resolution. An early release that covered fewer than 800 HLA-typed donors contained around 300 gigabases of sequencing data and 70 million to 100 million unique TCR sequences. Roughly 5 DR-DQ haplotypes were handled as single units for association and clustering because linkage in the cohort was strong. The study was designed to test whether signatures of past pathogen exposure could be identified by cataloging public T cell receptors. Every discovery cohort repertoire had been produced on one sequencing platform. In addition to the first cohort of 666 subjects, a separate validation cohort of 120 different subjects was used. Among some 410 genotyped donors of the cohort, an average of about 240,000 unique TCR beta nucleotide sequences were sequenced per donor, roughly a sixth of them non-productive. Of the 300 to 500 genotyped donors, approximately 80% were placed in the genetic ancestry cluster associated with self-reported Caucasian donors. In an earlier analysis of 587 of the donors, high-throughput TCR beta sequencing was used to judge whether each TCR beta V gene segment behaved as functional or pseudogenic. Typing coverage differed by locus: A, B, C, DRB1 and DQB1 were typed in roughly 620-640 donors, DQA1 in approximately 520, DPA1 in around 600, and DPB1 in approximately 450. High-throughput TCR immunosequencing, statistical association of individual TCRs with disease status, and machine learning were combined to predict cytomegalovirus infection status.

Germline trimming amounts to 2 bases on V and 7 bases on J, with 7 as the count of junction bases outside the gene matches. CDR1 and CDR2, per the germline V gene, are MDHEN and SYDVKM. The CDR3, from cysteine to phenylalanine, totals 16 residues. The only DNA kept is the CDR3, 48 bases in frame from the first base. The cohort consisted of some 730 healthy bone marrow donors. At the time of sampling, every cohort member was nominally healthy, though immune exposures that went unrecorded were likely present. The donor was CMV seronegative and was included in the group of several hundred seronegative cohort members. Every donor gave a peripheral blood sample, and the peripheral blood mononuclear cells from that sample were used for TCR beta sequencing. The Qiagen DNeasy Blood Extraction Kit was used to extract genomic DNA from the blood cell samples. Results the study describes overall, beyond this receptor: In a later analysis, HLA-associated TCR beta chains showed more clonal expansion and lower generation probabilities than non-associated chains that were equally common. The 87-base-pair reads could not distinguish some IMGT-functional V segments, including TRBV6-2 and TRBV6-3, so those segments were excluded. According to the authors, the approach could potentially be generalized to other disease states and immunological phenotypes. In a later analysis, most CMV-associated TCR beta chains were found to appear HLA-restricted, with HLA associations seemingly driven largely by CMV exposure. According to a later analysis, TCR association rates differed among HLA loci, with DRB1 alleles showing the most associated TCRs and HLA-C alleles showing the fewest. According to a later analysis, parvovirus B19, influenza, CMV and Epstein-Barr virus appeared linked to several top co-occurrence clusters. Only TCR beta chains were sequenced in this cohort, and the absence of alpha or paired-chain data limited detectable features. Presence/absence analyses assumed roughly uniform sequencing depth across donors, an assumption that may not hold. In a later analysis, 16,951 TCR beta sequences were associated with specific HLA alleles at a false discovery rate of 0.05. Across donors, most TCR sequences were observed very rarely, whereas some public TCRs were present in many individuals. The only immune exposure information available for the cohort was CMV serostatus. The study gave a list of around 170 TCR beta chains associated with cytomegalovirus. An earlier analysis of around 600 of the donors showed that most TCR beta V segments appeared in productive rearrangements either about 90% or about 30% of the time, which broadly matched IMGT annotations. In vitro tests confirmed that a few of the cytomegalovirus-associated TCR beta chains recognize cytomegalovirus antigens. A further reported finding was that TCR beta sequences accurately predicted the HLA-A and HLA-B alleles for most subjects in the first cohort. A later genetic analysis reported fewer N-insertions in productive TCRs among donors in an Asian-associated ancestry cluster than the roughly 640-donor mean. A group of highly shared sequence variants was considered likely to be a technical artifact of the sequencing pipeline. Because HLA typing was missing for some donors at each locus, association tests included only the typed subset. When HLA alleles, especially DR and DQ, strongly co-occurred, TCR associations were difficult to assign to individual alleles. Because counts were too low, seventeen rarely observed V segments, including chromosome 9 orphons, were excluded from the earlier analysis of some 540 of the donors. Correlated functional status among segregating V segments might reflect linkage disequilibrium, but an unknown experimental factor could not be ruled out. In both the original and validation cohorts, the classifier was reported to diagnose cytomegalovirus status with high specificity and sensitivity. A later genetic analysis associated a missense DCLRE1C variant with V-gene and J-gene trimming of TCR beta chains, and an independent cohort replicated the association.

The sequencing input was PBMCs. This clonotype was obtained from a male donor in good health and CMV-seronegative. The rearrangement joined TRBV28 to TRBJ1-6; 8 of the junction bases match TRBD1. The DNA reads as follows: TGTGCCAGCAGTTTAAGACGACAGGGGCGAAATTCACCCCTCCACTTT. The translation is CASSLRRQGRNSPLHF.